This T cell receptor beta chain was found in a study of blood T cell repertoires in COVID-19. Study at large: Sites in the United States, Italy and Spain provided acute and convalescent COVID-19 samples. Sample material is recorded as cDNA or gDNA derived from T cells, B-cell-depleted T cells, or PBMCs.

The CDR3 sequence is 14 residues long. The V gene lost 2 bases and the J gene lost 0 bases, with 6 bases spanning the gap. From germline, CDR1 is SGHTA and CDR2 FQGNSA. Clones were read by immunoSEQ multiplex PCR, and TCRdb kept only the in-frame ones, dropping some. The profile shows around 200,000 clones, 83% of them singletons. Sequencing input: peripheral blood. This receptor was identified in a man in his fifties with active or convalescent COVID-19. This sequence joins TRBV7-2 and TRBJ2-3; D unresolved. CDR3 sequence reads: CASSLQFSTDTQYF. The CDR3 nucleotides read TGTGCCAGCAGCTTACAGTTCAGCACAGATACGCAGTATTTT. The entire variable domain, with the rest obtained from reference TRBV7-2 and TRBJ2-3, is as follows: GAGVSQSPSNKVTEKGKDVELRCDPISGHTALYWYRQSLGQGLEFLIYFQGNSAPDKSGLPSDRFSAERTGGSVSTLTIQRTQQEDSAVYLCASSLQFSTDTQYFGPGTRLTVL.